These T cell receptor beta chains were read from a single sample in a study of OX40 agonist ivuxolimab in advanced cancers. TCRdb's table, derived via immunoSEQ multiplex PCR, lists solely in-frame clones and lacks some. The sample shows roughly 54,000 clones, roughly 89% of them seen only once. The sequencing used CD4+ or CD8+ T cells sorted from blood, collected in a trial of the OX40 agonist ivuxolimab. The receptors were gathered from an adult with an advanced solid tumor such as melanoma, head and neck, liver or kidney cancer. CDR3s include the opening cysteine and the closing phenylalanine or tryptophan. D genes are given only for firm matches. Expanded clones are given a class, and other clones once, few, many or no size at all.

.	13	TRBV18	.	TRBJ2-5	TGTGCCAGCTCACCGGTAGGGTTGGGGACCCAGTACTTC	CASSPVGLGTQYF
.	15	TRBV19	.	TRBJ1-2	TGTGCCAGTAGTACAGCAGGGCCCGGGGACTATGGCTACACCTTC	CASSTAGPGDYGYTF
.	13	TRBV6-5	.	TRBJ2-7	TGTACCAGCAGCCCTTTAGGGCCTTACGAGCAGTACTTC	CTSSPLGPYEQYF
once	15	TRBV10-3	TRBD1	TRBJ1-1	TGTGCCATCAGCCTAGGGGGCGGGTTGAACACTGAAGCTTTCTTT	CAISLGGGLNTEAFF
.	14	TRBV5-8	.	TRBJ1-2	TGTGCCAGCAGCTTGTATATGGGGGAATATGGCTACACCTTC	CASSLYMGEYGYTF
.	15	TRBV10-3	TRBD1	TRBJ1-4	TGTGCCGCCCGCCCGACAGGGGCAACTAATGAAAAACTGTTTTTT	CAARPTGATNEKLFF
.	11	TRBV18	.	TRBJ2-7	TGTGCCAGCTCACCGGCACACGAGCAGTACTTC	CASSPAHEQYF
.	14	TRBV18	TRBD1	TRBJ1-5	TGTGCCAGCTCTCCGGACAGGGCTTATCAGCCCCAGCATTTT	CASSPDRAYQPQHF
.	14	TRBV6-1	.	TRBJ1-5	TGTGCCAGCAGTGAGAACAGGCGGGATCAGCCCCAGCATTTT	CASSENRRDQPQHF
few	14	TRBV9	.	TRBJ2-3	TGTGCCAGCAGCGTGATCGGGGCCACAGATACGCAGTATTTT	CASSVIGATDTQYF
.	12	TRBV10-3	.	TRBJ2-3	TGTGCCATCAGCAAAACCACAGATACGCAGTATTTT	CAISKTTDTQYF
.	15	TRBV11-2	TRBD1	TRBJ1-3	TGTGCCAGCAGATCCGGACAGGGGGTTGGAAACACCATATATTTT	CASRSGQGVGNTIYF
few	17	TRBV11-2	.	TRBJ2-4	TGTGCCAGCAGCTTAGGAACAGGACGCCAAGCCAAAAACATTCAGTACTTC	CASSLGTGRQAKNIQYF
.	13	TRBV18	.	TRBJ1-5	TGTGCCAGCTCAGCCAGGGGAAATCAGCCCCAGCATTTT	CASSARGNQPQHF
.	17	TRBV5-1	TRBD1	TRBJ1-2	TGCGCCAGCAGCTTGGAGTCTAACAGGGAGGGGGCCTATGGCTACACCTTC	CASSLESNREGAYGYTF
once	13	TRBV5-1	.	TRBJ1-1	TGCGCCAGCAGCTTAGACAATTCGCGCTTGGCTTTCTTT	CASSLDNSRLAFF
.	18	TRBV7-3	.	TRBJ2-5	TGTGCCAGCAGCCCCCTCCCCCGGCAGGGGAAGTACCAAGAGACCCAGTACTTC	CASSPLPRQGKYQETQYF
.	15	TRBV18	.	TRBJ2-7	TGTGCCAGCTCACCTGGGCAGGTACTCTCCTACGAGCAGTACTTC	CASSPGQVLSYEQYF
.	15	TRBV16	.	TRBJ1-5	TGTGCCAGCAGCCAATCCGGTTATAGCAATCAGCCCCAGCATTTT	CASSQSGYSNQPQHF
.	15	TRBV4-1	TRBD1	TRBJ1-1	TGCGCCAGCAGCCTGGGACAGGGGGCGGCCACTGAAGCTTTCTTT	CASSLGQGAATEAFF
few	13	TRBV2	.	TRBJ1-3	TGTGCCAGCAGTGGGGGTAGGGGAAACACCATATATTTT	CASSGGRGNTIYF
.	14	TRBV5-8	.	TRBJ1-2	TGTGCCAGCAGCTTGGGACAGATTAACTATGGCTACACCTTC	CASSLGQINYGYTF
.	13	TRBV11-2	TRBD1	TRBJ1-2	TGTGCCAGCAGTCCGGGACAGGAGCATGGCTACACCTTC	CASSPGQEHGYTF
.	13	TRBV5-4	.	TRBJ2-5	TGTGCCAGCAGCTTGGGGCAGACAGAGACCCAGTACTTC	CASSLGQTETQYF
.	14	TRBV19	.	TRBJ1-1	TGTGCCAGTAGTATAGAGGTGAGGAACACTGAAGCTTTCTTT	CASSIEVRNTEAFF
.	15	TRBV5-6	.	TRBJ1-3	TGTGCCAGCCTATCGACAGGCCACTCTGGAAACACCATATATTTT	CASLSTGHSGNTIYF
few	18	TRBV5-1	TRBD2	TRBJ2-1	TGCGCCAGCAGCTTGGGCCAAGGACTAGCGAGCTCCTACAATGAGCAGTTCTTC	CASSLGQGLASSYNEQFF
.	15	TRBV5-6	.	TRBJ1-3	TGTGCCAGCAGCTTCTGGGGCCCCTCTGGAAACACCATATATTTT	CASSFWGPSGNTIYF
few	15	TRBV19	TRBD1	TRBJ1-5	TGTGCCAGTAGTGGGACAGGGCGAGGCAATCAGCCCCAGCATTTT	CASSGTGRGNQPQHF
once	15	TRBV5-1	.	TRBJ2-1	TGCGCCAGCAGCTTGGTGGCGGATTCCTACAATGAGCAGTTCTTC	CASSLVADSYNEQFF
.	15	TRBV25-1	.	TRBJ2-1	TGTGCCAGCAGTGAACAGGCGGGGCCGAGGAATGAGCAGTTCTTC	CASSEQAGPRNEQFF
.	15	TRBV5-1	TRBD2	TRBJ2-1	TGCGCCAGCAGCCTAGGACTAGCGGGATACAATGAGCAGTTCTTC	CASSLGLAGYNEQFF
once	14	TRBV18	.	TRBJ1-1	TGTGCCAGCAAGGGAGTCATCTCGAACACTGAAGCTTTCTTT	CASKGVISNTEAFF
.	15	TRBV28	TRBD1	TRBJ2-7	TGTGCCAGCACTCCCAGTAGGACAGGGGGCGCCGAGCAGTACTTC	CASTPSRTGGAEQYF
.	16	TRBV19	.	TRBJ1-4	TGTGCCAGTAGTCCACCCCTGTGGGAAACTAATGAAAAACTGTTTTTT	CASSPPLWETNEKLFF
.	15	TRBV9	TRBD1	TRBJ1-2	TGTGCCAGCAGCGTAGGGGACAGAGCTAACTATGGCTACACCTTC	CASSVGDRANYGYTF
.	14	TRBV6-6	.	TRBJ2-5	TGTGCTTCTCGGCTTCTCGGGACACGGGAGACCCAGTACTTC	CASRLLGTRETQYF
.	16	TRBV5-1	.	TRBJ2-7	TGCGCCAGCAGCCAGAGGAGGGACGGATTATCCTACGAGCAGTACTTC	CASSQRRDGLSYEQYF
.	16	TRBV7-6	.	TRBJ1-3	TGTGCCAGCAGCATAGAAGTCCCGGACCGCGGAAACACCATATATTTT	CASSIEVPDRGNTIYF
.	14	TRBV5-1	TRBD2	TRBJ2-3	TGCGCCAGCAGCTTGGTAGGGAGGGCAGATACGCAGTATTTT	CASSLVGRADTQYF
.	16	TRBV11-2	TRBD2	TRBJ2-1	TGTGCCAGCAGCTTCTCCGGGACTAGCGGGAGGAATGAGCAGTTCTTC	CASSFSGTSGRNEQFF
.	17	TRBV30	TRBD1	TRBJ2-1	TGTGCCTGGAGGGGACAGGGTAAGCAGGGCTCCTACAATGAGCAGTTCTTC	CAWRGQGKQGSYNEQFF
.	14	TRBV6-1	TRBD1	TRBJ2-7	TGTGCCAGCAGTTTGGACAGGGGGCCCCCTAGGCAGTACTTC	CASSLDRGPPRQYF